One sample yielded the 10 T cell receptor beta chains listed below, sequenced in a study of lymphopenia after photon versus proton radiotherapy. Generated by immunoSEQ multiplex PCR, the TCRdb table keeps only in-frame clones and is missing some. The sample yields some 25,000 clones, roughly nine tenths seen once. The starting material was peripheral blood, obtained from a patient treated with photon-based radiotherapy. The receptors here all came from a woman aged 50 to 60 with cholangiocarcinoma.

V gene TRBV11-3 combines with J gene TRBJ1-1; perhaps TRBD1 as D (6 bases). Per germline, CDR1 SGHNT and CDR2 YENEEA. The CDR3 runs 14 residues. V lost 1 base and J lost 7, with 13 bases in between. CDR3 amino acids: CASSLAGGTSEAFF. The CDR3 nucleotides are TGTGCCAGCAGCTTAGCGGGGGGCACGAGTGAAGCTTTCTTT.

The CDR3 nucleotides are TGTGCCAGCAGCGAGGGAGGTCGAGCGCTTAGAAAACTGTTTTTT. This translates into CASSEGGRALRKLFF. The J gene is TRBJ1-4, the V gene TRBV7-9; D call uncertain. The CDR3 is made up of 15 amino acids. The V end lost 5 bases, the J end lost 10 bases, and 20 bases lay between the germline ends. Germline loops: CDR1 SEHNR, CDR2 FQNEAQ (reference sequence).

This chain joins TRBV6-5 and TRBJ1-5, with D perhaps TRBD1 (6 bases). The CDR3 runs to 15 residues. V was clipped by 2 bases and J by 1 base, with 9 bases between them. Germline-derived CDR1 and CDR2 are MNHEY and SVGAGI. CDR3: CASSYRQGSNQPQHF. Here the CDR3 DNA reads TGTGCCAGCAGTTACAGGCAGGGGAGCAATCAGCCCCAGCATTTT.

The chain joins TRBV27 to TRBJ1-1, with 8 bases matching TRBD1. The V and J ends lost 3 bases and 5 bases, in that order; junction bases with no gene match: 5. The length of the CDR3 is 14 residues. Looked up from germline, CDR1 is MNHEY and CDR2 is SMNVEV (reference sequence). Written as DNA, the CDR3 is TGTGCCAGCAGTTTCCGGGACAGGAGAACTGAAGCTTTCTTT. It specifies CASSFRDRRTEAFF.

The chain combines TRBV7-6 with TRBJ2-2, with a possible D match to TRBD1 (6 bases). Trimming took 5 bases from V and 4 from J, leaving 11 bases between them. This CDR3 is 14 amino acids long. Germline CDR1 and CDR2: SGHVS and FNYEAQ. For the CDR3, the DNA is TGTGCCAGCAGCCGCACAGGGTTCACCGGGGAGCTGTTTTTT. It specifies CASSRTGFTGELFF. Based on the CDR3 plus reference TRBV7-6 and TRBJ2-2, the full variable domain is GAGVSQSPRYKVTKRGQDVALRCDPISGHVSLYWYRQALGQGPEFLTYFNYEAQQDKSGLPNDRFSAERPEGSISTLTIQRTEQRDSAMYRCASSRTGFTGELFFGEGSRLTVL.

This sequence joins TRBV27 and TRBJ1-1, with a tentative D call TRBD1 (6 bases). Germline lookup yields CDR1 MNHEY and CDR2 SMNVEV (reference sequence). The CDR3 loop spans 13 amino acids. With 4 bases removed from V and 10 bases from J, the gap between germline ends came to 16 bases. The CDR3, as DNA: TGTGCCAGCAGTTATCGGGGGCGGCTTGGAGCTTTCTTT. Amino acid sequence: CASSYRGRLGAFF.

The chain links TRBV6-1 to TRBJ1-2, with unresolved D. Trimming shortened V by 7 bases and J by 8 bases, and 5 bases separated the two germline ends. The germline V gene encodes CDR1 MNHNS and CDR2 SASEGT. This CDR3 is 9 amino acids long. This CDR3 reads CASIGGYTF. In DNA form, the CDR3 reads TGTGCCAGCATTGGAGGCTACACCTTC.

V gene TRBV19 combines with J gene TRBJ2-7; TRBD1 aligns across 7 bases. The ends lost 6 bases at V and 1 base at J; junction bases unmatched: 3. CDR3 size: 13 residues. From germline, CDR1 is LNHDA and CDR2 SQIVND (reference sequence). DNA of the CDR3: TGTGCCAGTAGCAAGACAGGGTCCTACGAGCAGTACTTC. As protein: CASSKTGSYEQYF.

The chain uses TRBV5-1 and TRBJ2-1, with 9 bases that match TRBD1. The CDR3 runs to 15 residues. Per the germline V gene, CDR1 is SGHRS and CDR2 is YFSETQ. Trimming removed 2 bases from V and 3 bases from J; junction bases left unmatched: 3. CDR3 loop: CASSLGQGFYNEQFF. The CDR3 DNA follows: TGCGCCAGCAGCTTAGGACAGGGGTTCTACAATGAGCAGTTCTTC. The variable domain in full, with the rest retrieved from reference TRBV5-1 and TRBJ2-1, is KAGVTQTPRYLIKTRGQQVTLSCSPISGHRSVSWYQQTPGQGLQFLFEYFSETQRNKGNFPGRFSGRQFSNSRSEMNVSTLELGDSALYLCASSLGQGFYNEQFFGPGTRLTVL.

This chain connects TRBV19 to TRBJ2-1; no firm D call. The V gene lost 7 bases and the J gene lost 5 bases, with 18 bases spanning the gap. This CDR3 contains 15 residues. From germline, CDR1 is LNHDA and CDR2 SQIVND (reference sequence). The CDR3 coding sequence is TGTGCCAGTAAGGGAACATCCCTGGGTCACAATGAGCAGTTCTTC. Encoded protein: CASKGTSLGHNEQFF.